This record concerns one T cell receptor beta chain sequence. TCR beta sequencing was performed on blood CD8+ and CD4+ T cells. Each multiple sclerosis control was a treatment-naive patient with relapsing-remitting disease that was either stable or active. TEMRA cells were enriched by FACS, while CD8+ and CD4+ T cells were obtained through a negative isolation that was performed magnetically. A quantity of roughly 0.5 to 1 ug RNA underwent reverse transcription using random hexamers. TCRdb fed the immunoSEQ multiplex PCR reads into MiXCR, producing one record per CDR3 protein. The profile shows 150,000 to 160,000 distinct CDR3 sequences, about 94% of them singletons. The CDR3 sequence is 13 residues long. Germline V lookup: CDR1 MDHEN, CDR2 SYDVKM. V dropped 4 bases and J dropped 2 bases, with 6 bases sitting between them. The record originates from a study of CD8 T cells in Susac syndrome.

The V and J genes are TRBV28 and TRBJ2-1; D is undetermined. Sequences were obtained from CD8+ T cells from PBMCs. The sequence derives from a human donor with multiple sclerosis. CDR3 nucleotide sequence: TGTGCCAGCAGTTCCGTCCCCTACAATGAGCAGTTCTTC. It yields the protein CASSSVPYNEQFF. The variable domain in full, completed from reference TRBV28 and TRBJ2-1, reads DVKVTQSSRYLVKRTGEKVFLECVQDMDHENMFWYRQDPGLGLRLIYFSYDVKMKEKGDIPEGYSVSREKKERFSLILESASTNQTSMYLCASSSVPYNEQFFGPGTRLTVL.